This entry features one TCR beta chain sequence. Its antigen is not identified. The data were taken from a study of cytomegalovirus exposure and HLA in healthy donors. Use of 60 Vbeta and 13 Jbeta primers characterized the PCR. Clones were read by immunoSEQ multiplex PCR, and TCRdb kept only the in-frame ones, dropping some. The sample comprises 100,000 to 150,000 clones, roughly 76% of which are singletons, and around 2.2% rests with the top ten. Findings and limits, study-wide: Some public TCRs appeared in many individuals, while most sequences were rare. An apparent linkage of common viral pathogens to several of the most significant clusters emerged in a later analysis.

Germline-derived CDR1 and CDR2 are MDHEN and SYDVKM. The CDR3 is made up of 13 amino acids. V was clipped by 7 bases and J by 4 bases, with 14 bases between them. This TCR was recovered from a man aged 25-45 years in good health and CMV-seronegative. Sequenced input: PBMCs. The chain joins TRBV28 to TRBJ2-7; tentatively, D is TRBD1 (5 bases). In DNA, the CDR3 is TGTGCCAGCAACCGCGACAGTTTATACGAGCAGTACTTC. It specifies CASNRDSLYEQYF.